The present T cell receptor (beta chain) was sequenced within a study of T cell responses to AZD1222 COVID-19 vaccine. CDR1 and CDR2 (germline): SGHDN, FVKESK. The CDR3 totals 16 residues. The V segment lost 5 bases and the J segment 0 bases; nucleotides outside the gene matches: 5. Whether given at about 4 or about 12 weeks, second doses were pooled. Profiled with immunoSEQ multiplex PCR; TCRdb holds only in-frame clones, not every one. The sample shows about 42,000 clones, roughly 84% of them seen only once. The gene calls are TRBV14 and TRBJ2-7; 12 bases fit TRBD2. Sequencing used peripheral blood, obtained 28 days after the second AZD1222 dose. This clonotype was obtained from an adult who received the AZD1222 COVID-19 vaccine. This CDR3 is CASSSGLAGLSYEQYF. The CDR3 DNA is TGTGCCAGCAGCTCCGGACTAGCGGGACTCTCCTACGAGCAGTACTTC. Filled out from reference TRBV14 and TRBJ2-7, the complete variable domain reads EAGVTQFPSHSVIEKGQTVTLRCDPISGHDNLYWYRRVMGKEIKFLLHFVKESKQDESGMPNNRFLAERTGGTYSTLKVQPAELEDSGVYFCASSSGLAGLSYEQYFGPGTRLTVT.